The 27 T cell receptor beta chains in this list originate from one sample, sequenced in a study of T cell responses to AZD1222 COVID-19 vaccine. Using immunoSEQ multiplex PCR, the repertoire was profiled, and TCRdb retains in-frame clones only, with some absent. The sample lists about 140,000 clones, 70% to 90% occurring once. The sequenced sample was peripheral blood, obtained on day 0 of AZD1222 vaccination. The receptors stem from an adult in good health.

DNA for the CDR3: TGCAGTGCGGCACAGGAGACCCAGTACTTC. The encoded protein is CSAAQETQYF. This chain joins TRBV20-1 and TRBJ2-5; D is unclear. Germline V gene data show CDR1 as DFQATT and CDR2 as SNEGSKA (reference sequence). The CDR3 is 10 amino acids. The V end was cut by 6 bases, the J end by 5 bases, with 7 bases between.

A single count supports this clone. The gene calls are TRBV19 and TRBJ1-5; D is ambiguous. The length of the CDR3 is 15 residues. CDR1 LNHDA and CDR2 SQIVND come from the germline V gene (reference sequence). The V end lost 3 bases, the J end lost 4 bases, and 13 bases lay between the germline ends. CDR3 in amino acids: CASSISGQDNQPQHF. CDR3 DNA sequence: TGTGCCAGTAGTATTTCTGGGCAGGATAATCAGCCCCAGCATTTT.

This chain links TRBV7-9 with TRBJ2-7; D ambiguous. In germline, CDR1 is SEHNR, CDR2 FQNEAQ (reference sequence). The CDR3 is 15 residues long. V shed 1 base and J shed 1 base, with 11 bases lying between them. CDR3 nucleotides: TGTGCCAGCAGCTTAGGGGTTTGGGGATCCTACGAGCAGTACTTC. Protein: CASSLGVWGSYEQYF.

This chain links TRBV28 with TRBJ1-1; the D gene is possibly TRBD1 (5 bases). CDR1 MDHEN and CDR2 SYDVKM come from the germline V gene. The ends were cut back, 7 bases at V and 4 bases at J, with 13 bases in the middle. The CDR3 sequence is 13 residues long. The CDR3 loop is CASILGGGTEAFF. CDR3 sequence (DNA): TGTGCCAGCATTCTGGGGGGAGGCACTGAAGCTTTCTTT.

This chain joins TRBV29-1 and TRBJ2-7; 8 nucleotides agree with TRBD1. V was clipped by 5 bases and J by 4 bases; unmatched bases: 4. The CDR3 spans 12 residues. CDR1 and CDR2 from the germline V gene are SQVTM and ANQGSEA. CDR3 loop: CSVRTGRYEQYF. The CDR3 bases are TGCAGCGTTAGGACAGGGAGATACGAGCAGTACTTC.

The CDR3 loop reads CASSPPKGSSGYTF. CDR3 DNA: TGTGCCAGCAGTCCCCCTAAGGGTTCCAGCGGCTACACCTTC. V gene TRBV28 combines with J gene TRBJ1-2; no firm D call. The CDR3 loop spans 14 amino acids. Germline loops: CDR1 MDHEN, CDR2 SYDVKM. Trimming took 5 bases from V and 8 from J, leaving 18 bases between them.

This chain joins TRBV30 and TRBJ2-4, with 11 bases aligning to TRBD2. The CDR3 spans 19 residues. Trimming took 1 base from V and 1 from J; bases not matched to a gene: 12. Looked up from germline, CDR1 is GTSNPN and CDR2 is SVGIG (reference sequence). The CDR3 bases are TGTGCCTGGAGTGACCGACTAGCGGGATCTTCTAGGGCCAAAAACATTCAGTACTTC. Translating gives CAWSDRLAGSSRAKNIQYF.

This chain joins TRBV28 and TRBJ1-2, with D hard to call. CDR1 MDHEN and CDR2 SYDVKM come from the germline V gene. CDR3 size: 15 residues. V gave up 7 bases and J gave up 0 bases, with 15 bases separating them. CDR3 sequence: CASNLGSISNYGYTF. The CDR3 nucleotides read TGTGCCAGCAACCTAGGGAGCATATCTAACTATGGCTACACCTTC.

The V call is TRBV6-5, the J call TRBJ2-1, with D perhaps matching TRBD1 (7 bases). Germline V gives CDR1 MNHEY, CDR2 SVGAGI. Between the trimmed V and J ends, which lost 7 bases and 12 bases, there was a span of 13 bases. This CDR3 spans 11 amino acids. CDR3 protein: CASTQGGAQFF. The CDR3 DNA sequence: TGTGCCAGCACCCAGGGGGGTGCGCAGTTCTTC.

The J gene is TRBJ1-2, the V gene TRBV30; D possibly corresponds to TRBD1 (5 bases). V lost 5 bases and J 3 bases, leaving 7 bases between the germline ends. Per germline, CDR1 GTSNPN and CDR2 SVGIG (reference sequence). CDR3 length: 11 residues. DNA of the CDR3: TGTGCCTGGGGGACCTACTATGGCTACACCTTC. This gives the protein CAWGTYYGYTF.

The chain links TRBV5-1 to TRBJ2-7, with D hard to call. V was cut by 1 base and J by 0 bases, with 5 bases left in between. The CDR3 extends over 13 amino acids. CDR1 and CDR2 (germline): SGHRS, YFSETQ. In DNA, the CDR3 is TGCGCCAGCAGCTTGCGCTACTCCTACGAGCAGTACTTC. Protein product: CASSLRYSYEQYF.

The chain carries TRBV10-2 and TRBJ1-1; D unclear. Trimming took 2 bases from V and 3 from J, leaving 7 bases between them. The length of the CDR3 is 13 residues. Germline V lookup: CDR1 WSHSY, CDR2 SAAADI. In DNA, the CDR3 is TGCGCCAGCAGTGAGGGACGTGACACTGAAGCTTTCTTT. It encodes CASSEGRDTEAFF.

Here the CDR3 reads CASSIVLGRYSNQPQHF. The DNA of the CDR3 is TGTGCCAGTAGTATAGTGCTCGGCAGATATAGCAATCAGCCCCAGCATTTT. The chain joins TRBV19 to TRBJ1-5; D is undetermined. Germline V gene lookup returns CDR1 LNHDA and CDR2 SQIVND (reference sequence). The CDR3 loop spans 17 amino acids. Trimming removed 1 base at V and 0 bases at J, with 13 bases between.

The V call is TRBV27, the J call TRBJ2-7, with 7 bases lining up with TRBD1. V was clipped by 2 bases and J by 2 bases; unmatched bases: 0. This CDR3 has 13 amino acids. Germline V gene sequence: CDR1 MNHEY, CDR2 SMNVEV (reference sequence). In nucleotides, the CDR3 is TGTGCCAGCAGTTTAAGGGGGCCCTACGAGCAGTACTTC. Its translation is CASSLRGPYEQYF.

CDR3 in DNA: TGTGCCAGCAGTTCCTCGCCGCTACGCTCCTCCTACAATGAGCAGTTCTTC. This translates into CASSSSPLRSSYNEQFF. The V call is TRBV28, the J call TRBJ2-1; D ambiguous. CDR1 is MDHEN, CDR2 SYDVKM, per germline. The CDR3 loop spans 17 amino acids. V shed 4 bases and J shed 0 bases, with 16 bases lying between them.

The rearrangement links TRBV11-2 to TRBJ1-6; D ambiguous. Trimming removed 3 bases at V and 8 bases at J, with 17 bases between. Per germline, CDR1 SGHAT and CDR2 FQNNGV. The CDR3 totals 16 residues. CDR3 region: CASSLSLRSPDSPLHF. The CDR3 DNA reads TGTGCCAGCAGCTTGAGTTTGAGGTCTCCCGATTCACCCCTCCACTTT.

This chain uses TRBV5-5 with TRBJ1-3, with D possibly TRBD1 on 6 matching bases. Trimming pared 2 bases from V and 0 bases from J, leaving 12 bases between. Germline loops: CDR1 SGHKS, CDR2 YYEKEE (reference sequence). CDR3 length: 16 residues. The CDR3 sequence is CASSFDTGTSGNTIYF. In nucleotides, the CDR3 is TGTGCCAGCAGCTTTGATACAGGGACCTCTGGAAACACCATATATTTT. The whole variable domain, remainder taken from reference TRBV5-5 and TRBJ1-3, is DAGVTQSPTHLIKTRGQQVTLRCSPISGHKSVSWYQQVLGQGPQFIFQYYEKEERGRGNFPDRFSARQFPNYSSELNVNALLLGDSALYLCASSFDTGTSGNTIYFGEGSWLTVV.

In its sample, this clone was seen a few times. The chain combines TRBV28 with TRBJ2-1; 8 bases map to TRBD2. Trimming removed 6 bases from V and 2 bases from J; junction bases left unmatched: 3. CDR3 size: 14 residues. Per germline, CDR1 MDHEN and CDR2 SYDVKM. DNA of the CDR3: TGTGCCAGCAGGACTAGCGCACCCTACAATGAGCAGTTCTTC. Its translation: CASRTSAPYNEQFF.

The J gene is TRBJ1-1, the V gene TRBV7-9, with D uncertain. V dropped 7 bases and J dropped 6 bases, with 15 bases sitting between them. Germline assignment: CDR1 SEHNR and CDR2 FQNEAQ (reference sequence). The CDR3 is made up of 13 amino acids. The CDR3 region is CASIENAGAEAFF. The CDR3 region has the DNA TGTGCCAGCATCGAAAACGCGGGAGCTGAAGCTTTCTTT. The full variable domain, its missing parts supplied by reference TRBV7-9 and TRBJ1-1, is DTGVSQNPRHKITKRGQNVTFRCDPISEHNRLYWYRQTLGQGPEFLTYFQNEAQLEKSRLLSDRFSAERPKGSFSTLEIQRTEQGDSAMYLCASIENAGAEAFFGQGTRLTVV.

This clone was detected a few times. The CDR3 spells CASNAAEGIHEQYF. The CDR3 DNA reads as TGTGCCAGCAATGCCGCGGAGGGAATACACGAGCAGTACTTC. J is TRBJ2-7 and V is TRBV7-9; possible D gene TRBD2, 6 bases. V shed 7 bases and J shed 5 bases, with 18 bases lying between them. The CDR3 length is 14 residues. Germline-derived CDR1 and CDR2 are SEHNR and FQNEAQ (reference sequence).

J is TRBJ1-2 and V is TRBV20-1, with 7 positions matching TRBD1. CDR3 size: 14 residues. From germline, CDR1 is DFQATT and CDR2 SNEGSKA (reference sequence). V trimming: 3 bases; J trimming: 7 bases; junction bases outside the gene matches: 11. As DNA, the CDR3 is TGCAGTGCTAGTAGGGACAGAAGCCTTGGTGGCTACACCTTC. Translating it yields CSASRDRSLGGYTF.

V usage is TRBV27 and J usage is TRBJ1-2; D gene unclear. Deletions cut 6 bases from V and 4 bases from J, with 21 bases between. CDR1 and CDR2 (germline): MNHEY, SMNVEV (reference sequence). The CDR3 totals 16 residues. The CDR3 nucleotides read TGTGCCAGCAGCCCGTACCCGTCCCCGCCCGGCTATGGCTACACCTTC. Residues: CASSPYPSPPGYGYTF.

The chain has TRBV3-1 (or the pseudogene TRBV3-2) and TRBJ1-2; 8 bases fit TRBD1. The CDR3 consists of 14 residues. Germline CDR1 and CDR2: LGHDT and YNNKEL (reference sequence). J was trimmed by 7 bases and V by 4 bases; bases with no gene match: 8. Here the CDR3 reads CASSPWDRSFGYTF. DNA of the CDR3: TGTGCCAGCAGCCCCTGGGACAGGTCCTTTGGCTACACCTTC.

J is TRBJ2-7 and V is TRBV20-1; 7 bases are shared with TRBD1. V shed 6 bases and J 4 bases; nucleotides not matched to a gene: 3. Looked up from germline, CDR1 is DFQATT and CDR2 is SNEGSKA (reference sequence). This CDR3 contains 11 residues. The CDR3 spells CSATQGYEQYF. Here the CDR3 DNA reads TGCAGTGCAACACAGGGGTACGAGCAGTACTTC.

The gene calls are TRBV5-6 and TRBJ2-3; D perhaps matches TRBD2 (5 bases). Trimming removed 4 bases from V and 2 bases from J, with 17 bases in between. From germline, CDR1 is SGHDT and CDR2 YYEEEE. The CDR3 is made up of 16 amino acids. The CDR3 region has the DNA TGTGCCAGCAGCAGCTTAACTAGACCTAACACAGATACGCAGTATTTT. Translating it yields CASSSLTRPNTDTQYF.

The chain carries TRBV7-9 and TRBJ2-7, with D perhaps matching TRBD1 or TRBD2 (6 bases each). V lost 5 bases and J 6 bases, leaving 20 bases between the germline ends. Germline CDR1 reads SEHNR; CDR2 reads FQNEAQ (reference sequence). The CDR3 is 15 amino acids. DNA for the CDR3: TGTGCCAGCAGCGTCGAGGTACGGGGGCTGGGCGAGCAGTACTTC. This sequence encodes CASSVEVRGLGEQYF.

V is TRBV6-1 and J is TRBJ2-3, with 8 bases that match TRBD2. The CDR3 length is 16 residues. After removal of 1 base from V and 4 bases from J, the junction contained 7 bases not matched to a gene. Germline values: CDR1 MNHNS, CDR2 SASEGT. In DNA form, the CDR3 reads TGTGCCAGCAGTGAAGTTTCCGGGAGGGGGGCAGATACGCAGTATTTT. Translated: CASSEVSGRGADTQYF.